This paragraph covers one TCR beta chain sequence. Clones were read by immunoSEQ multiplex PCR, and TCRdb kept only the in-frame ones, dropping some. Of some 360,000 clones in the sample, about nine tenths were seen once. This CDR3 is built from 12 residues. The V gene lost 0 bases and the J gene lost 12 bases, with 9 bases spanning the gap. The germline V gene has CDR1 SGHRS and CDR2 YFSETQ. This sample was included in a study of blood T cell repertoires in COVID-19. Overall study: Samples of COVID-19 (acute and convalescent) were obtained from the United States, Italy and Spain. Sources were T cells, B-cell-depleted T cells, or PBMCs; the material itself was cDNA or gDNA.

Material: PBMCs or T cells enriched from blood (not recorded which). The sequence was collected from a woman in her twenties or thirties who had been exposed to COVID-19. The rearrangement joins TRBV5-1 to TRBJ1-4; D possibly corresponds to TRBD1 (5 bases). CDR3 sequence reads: CASSLAGGELFF. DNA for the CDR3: TGCGCCAGCAGCTTGGCGGGGGGGGAACTGTTTTTT.